What follows are 24 T cell receptor beta chains derived from one specimen sequenced in a study of blood T cell repertoires in COVID-19. Assay used: immunoSEQ multiplex PCR; TCRdb lists only in-frame clones, some missing. The sample has roughly 500,000 clones, 80% to 90% seen once. The material sequenced was PBMCs or T cells enriched from blood (not recorded which). These receptors were taken from a woman aged 55-70 years who had recovered from COVID-19.

The rearrangement joins TRBV30 to TRBJ2-2, with 7 bases fitting TRBD1. There are 14 residues in the CDR3. The trim removed 4 bases at V and 1 base at J, leaving 3 bases unmatched. Germline V lookup: CDR1 GTSNPN, CDR2 SVGIG (reference sequence). CDR3 region: CAWIYRGNTGELFF. The CDR3 DNA reads as TGTGCCTGGATCTACAGGGGGAACACCGGGGAGCTGTTTTTT.

The chain couples TRBV10-3 to TRBJ1-1; 7 nucleotides line up with TRBD1. CDR3 length: 16 amino acids. The V and J ends lost 3 bases and 0 bases, in that order; junction bases with no gene match: 7. Germline V gene data show CDR1 as ENHRY and CDR2 as SYGVKD. The CDR3, as DNA: TGTGCCATCAGTGATCAGGACAGGTACATGAACACTGAAGCTTTCTTT. This translates into CAISDQDRYMNTEAFF.

V is TRBV30 and J is TRBJ1-2; weak D call: TRBD1 (5 bases). Trimming took 0 bases from V and 3 from J, leaving 11 bases between them. This CDR3 comprises 14 residues. Germline CDR1 reads GTSNPN; CDR2 reads SVGIG (reference sequence). CDR3 DNA: TGTGCCTGGAGTGTCTTGGGCAGGGACTATGGCTACACCTTC. Translation gives CAWSVLGRDYGYTF.

V and J are TRBV6-6 and TRBJ2-2, with D hard to call. Germline CDR1 is MNHNY and CDR2 is SVGAGI (reference sequence). Trimming took 10 bases from V and 1 from J, leaving 7 bases between them. The CDR3 is 12 residues long. The CDR3 nucleotides are TGTGCCACTACTGAGAACACCGGGGAGCTGTTTTTT. Amino acids: CATTENTGELFF.

The V gene is TRBV19, the J gene TRBJ1-5; D not certain. The CDR3 covers 14 residues. Per germline, CDR1 LNHDA and CDR2 SQIVND (reference sequence). The V gene lost 3 bases and the J gene lost 4 bases, with 10 bases spanning the gap. DNA of the CDR3: TGTGCCAGTAGTATTATGTCAGCGAATCAGCCCCAGCATTTT. As protein: CASSIMSANQPQHF.

The chain couples TRBV7-2 to TRBJ2-5, with 7 bases identical to TRBD2. The V segment lost 2 bases and the J segment 2 bases; nucleotides outside the gene matches: 2. Per the germline V gene, CDR1 is SGHTA and CDR2 is FQGNSA. This CDR3 has 14 residues. The CDR3 is CASSLQAGQETQYF. In DNA, the CDR3 is TGTGCCAGCAGCTTACAAGCGGGGCAAGAGACCCAGTACTTC.

This clone was found a few times. The CDR3 DNA reads as TGCGCCAGCAGCTTGGAGGCAGGGCCTAACACTGAAGCTTTCTTT. Residues: CASSLEAGPNTEAFF. The chain employs TRBV5-1 and TRBJ1-1, with D maybe TRBD1 (5 bases). Trimming stripped 0 bases from V and 2 bases from J, with 11 bases between. The CDR3 covers 15 residues. CDR1 SGHRS and CDR2 YFSETQ come from the germline V gene.

The chain couples TRBV2 to TRBJ2-7, with D perhaps TRBD2 (5 bases). Germline CDR1 and CDR2: SNHLY and FYNNEI. CDR3 size: 12 residues. The V and J ends lost 6 bases and 3 bases respectively, with 9 bases between them. In nucleotides, the CDR3 is TGTGCCAGCAGAGGTCGGGACTACGAGCAGTACGTC. Amino acids: CASRGRDYEQYV.

This clone appeared once. The chain has TRBV9 and TRBJ1-3; the match to TRBD1 covers 9 bases. Germline CDR1 is SGDLS and CDR2 is YYNGEE. CDR3 size: 15 residues. V lost 3 bases, J lost 2 bases, and 3 bases stayed unmatched. The chain's CDR3 is CASSGGDRAGNTIYF. The DNA of the CDR3 is TGTGCCAGCAGCGGCGGGGACAGGGCTGGAAACACCATATATTTT.

V usage is TRBV5-1 and J usage is TRBJ2-3; 9 bases map to TRBD2. V lost 3 bases to trimming and J lost 2 bases; unmatched junction nucleotides: 7. The germline V gene encodes CDR1 SGHRS and CDR2 YFSETQ. The CDR3 has 16 amino acids. This CDR3 reads CASSSGLALSTDTQYF. In nucleotides, the CDR3 is TGCGCCAGCAGCTCTGGACTAGCGCTCTCCACAGATACGCAGTATTTT. Together with reference TRBV5-1 and TRBJ2-3, the CDR3 gives the full variable domain: KAGVTQTPRYLIKTRGQQVTLSCSPISGHRSVSWYQQTPGQGLQFLFEYFSETQRNKGNFPGRFSGRQFSNSRSEMNVSTLELGDSALYLCASSSGLALSTDTQYFGPGTRLTVL.

The gene calls are TRBV6-5 and TRBJ2-5; D possibly corresponds to TRBD1 (6 bases). There are 15 residues in the CDR3. Trimming took 7 bases from V and 4 from J, leaving 19 bases between them. Germline CDR1 MNHEY, CDR2 SVGAGI. CDR3 DNA: TGTGCCAGCAACAGTGGTAGTAGGGGGATAGAGACCCAGTACTTC. Its translation: CASNSGSRGIETQYF.

This clone was observed a handful of times. The chain couples TRBV4-1 to TRBJ1-4; 8 bases agree with TRBD1. This CDR3 is built from 18 residues. The V and J ends lost 0 bases and 8 bases, in that order; junction bases with no gene match: 14. Germline V gene lookup returns CDR1 MGHRA and CDR2 YSYEKL. The CDR3 spells CASSQDVAQGAKREKLFF. For the CDR3, the DNA is TGCGCCAGCAGCCAAGATGTGGCGCAGGGGGCTAAAAGAGAAAAACTGTTTTTT.

The rearrangement links TRBV7-9 to TRBJ2-7; a weak D match, TRBD2 (6 bases). The CDR3 is 15 residues long. The germline V gene has CDR1 SEHNR and CDR2 FQNEAQ (reference sequence). V lost 5 bases to trimming and J lost 7 bases, with 21 bases between them. CDR3 DNA sequence: TGTGCCAGCAGCCTAAGGGGCAGGGACTCAGGGGAGCAGTACTTC. Translation: CASSLRGRDSGEQYF.

The chain has TRBV29-1 and TRBJ2-4; possibly TRBD2 for D (6 bases). The CDR3 sequence is 15 residues long. CDR1 and CDR2 (germline): SQVTM, ANQGSEA. Trimming removed 0 bases at V and 4 bases at J, with 13 bases between. CDR3 amino acids: CSVEDKEGPKNIQYF. CDR3 coding DNA: TGCAGCGTTGAAGATAAGGAGGGGCCTAAAAACATTCAGTACTTC.

The CDR3 DNA sequence: TGTGCCGTACCGGGACAGTTCTCCACTGAAGCTTTCTTT. Its translation: CAVPGQFSTEAFF. The chain combines TRBV6-5 with TRBJ1-1, with TRBD1 matching 7 bases. V gave up 11 bases and J gave up 4 bases; unmatched junction bases: 10. Germline V lookup: CDR1 MNHEY, CDR2 SVGAGI. This CDR3 region has 13 residues.

This clone was picked up a small number of times. J is TRBJ1-1 and V is TRBV10-3, with 8 bases that match TRBD1. CDR1 and CDR2 from the germline V gene are ENHRY and SYGVKD. V lost 8 bases to trimming and J lost 1 base; unmatched junction nucleotides: 3. The CDR3 covers 13 residues. The CDR3 DNA sequence: TGTGCCATCTTAGGGACAGGGAACACTGAAGCTTTCTTT. It is translated as CAILGTGNTEAFF.

The chain employs TRBV5-1 and TRBJ2-2; 10 bases align to TRBD1. The CDR3 is 17 residues long. Trimming cost V 7 bases and J 0 bases; bases outside gene matches: 9. Germline V gene data show CDR1 as SGHRS and CDR2 as YFSETQ. CDR3 in DNA: TGCGCCAGCGCGTTGGGGGACAGGGGTACGAACACCGGGGAGCTGTTTTTT. As protein: CASALGDRGTNTGELFF.

This clone was detected a few times. The chain uses TRBV5-4 and TRBJ1-1, with TRBD1 matching 7 bases. The germline V gene has CDR1 SGHNT and CDR2 YYREEE (reference sequence). With V trimmed by 3 bases and J by 0 bases, 5 bases remained unmatched. The CDR3 is 15 residues long. For the CDR3, the DNA is TGTGCCAGCAGCTCACAGGGGCTAATGAACACTGAAGCTTTCTTT. It is translated as CASSSQGLMNTEAFF.

CDR3 protein: CASSLRQGARTGELFF. The CDR3 coding sequence is TGTGCCAGCAGTTTAAGGCAGGGGGCGCGGACCGGGGAGCTGTTTTTT. The chain uses TRBV28 and TRBJ2-2, with 8 nucleotides matching TRBD1. CDR1 and CDR2 from the germline V gene are MDHEN and SYDVKM. Trimming took 2 bases from V and 5 from J; bases not matched to a gene: 7. This CDR3 has 16 residues.

Only a few counts were recorded for this clone. The chain combines TRBV7-6 with TRBJ1-3; D uncertain. The length of the CDR3 is 13 residues. CDR1 is SGHVS, CDR2 FNYEAQ, per germline. V lost 1 base and J 4 bases, leaving 5 bases between the germline ends. In DNA, the CDR3 is TGTGCCAGCAGCTTAGATCAGGGAAACACCATATATTTT. Its protein is CASSLDQGNTIYF.

DNA of the CDR3: TGCGCCAGCAGCCAAGTCCGACAGAATGAAAAACTGTTTTTT. It is translated as CASSQVRQNEKLFF. This sequence joins TRBV4-1 and TRBJ1-4; D is possibly TRBD1 (5 bases). Trimming stripped 1 base from V and 5 bases from J, with 8 bases between. The CDR3 is made up of 14 amino acids. From germline, CDR1 is MGHRA and CDR2 YSYEKL.

The chain couples TRBV11-3 to TRBJ2-7; possibly TRBD1 for D (6 bases). Germline V lookup: CDR1 SGHNT, CDR2 YENEEA. This CDR3 contains 14 residues. V dropped 7 bases and J dropped 2 bases, with 15 bases sitting between them. In DNA, the CDR3 is TGTGCCAGCATCCCACTGGGGGCCCCCTACGAGCAGTACGTC. Its translation: CASIPLGAPYEQYV.

The rearrangement joins TRBV7-2 to TRBJ1-5; D unresolved. The CDR3 length is 18 residues. Germline V gives CDR1 SGHTA, CDR2 FQGNSA. Trimming cost V 0 bases and J 0 bases, with 15 bases left between them. CDR3 coding DNA: TGTGCCAGCAGCTTAGCCGGGAATTACCTTTATAGCAATCAGCCCCAGCATTTT. Translation gives CASSLAGNYLYSNQPQHF.

CDR3 nucleotides: TGTGCCAGCAGCTCCCAAATGGGTCAGGATGAGCAGTTCTTC. It yields the protein CASSSQMGQDEQFF. The J gene is TRBJ2-1, the V gene TRBV7-2; D not resolved. In germline, CDR1 is SGHTA, CDR2 FQGNSA. The length of the CDR3 is 14 residues. The V end was cut by 4 bases, the J end by 8 bases, with 15 bases between. Filled out from reference TRBV7-2 and TRBJ2-1, the complete variable domain reads GAGVSQSPSNKVTEKGKDVELRCDPISGHTALYWYRQSLGQGLEFLIYFQGNSAPDKSGLPSDRFSAERTGGSVSTLTIQRTQQEDSAVYLCASSSQMGQDEQFFGPGTRLTVL.